This TCR beta chain stems from a study of tumor-infiltrating lymphocytes in primary liver carcinoma. Overall study context: All patients, whether men or women, fell within 30 to 69 years of age. Overall study findings and caveats: Tumor-adjacent and tumor-blood pairs shared less of their repertoires than tumor region pairs shared.

RNA and DNA were co-extracted from roughly 20-30 mg of unsorted bulk tissue. Surgeons resected the patients' primary liver carcinomas. Total RNA amounting to 500 ng was the source from which TCR beta cDNA was made with a constant-region primer. Generation of the TCR beta libraries relied on three nested multiplex PCR rounds using slightly modified ARM-PCR. The first two PCR rounds used TRBV1-TRBV30 primers with a Cbeta primer, roughly 10 cycles each. TCRdb fed the multiplex PCR reads into MiXCR, producing one record per CDR3 protein. The repertoire holds under 85,000 distinct CDR3 sequences, with approximately 72% as singletons. The CDR3 has 13 amino acids. The V and J ends lost 1 base and 5 bases, in that order; junction bases with no gene match: 1. Germline values: CDR1 SGHNT, CDR2 YENEEA. This clonotype was detected ten times or more. Antigen unknown. The CDR3 end shows no conserved phenylalanine or tryptophan, and so a read error is likely.

Material: liver tumor tissue from sampling region 1. The subset was: tumor region T1, superior pole. This chain links TRBV11-3 with TRBJ1-1, with 7 bases aligning to TRBD1. This TCR derives from a man aged 40-55 years with primary liver carcinoma and hepatitis B virus infection. CDR3 amino acids: CASSLAGGTEAFP. The CDR3 nucleotides read TGTGCCAGCAGCTTAGCAGGGGGGACTGAAGCTTTCCCT.